A selection of T cell receptor beta chains follows, all from one sample in a study of T cells in Graves' hyperthyroidism and ophthalmopathy. Each CDR3 protein gets one entry after TCRdb re-called the multiplex PCR reads with MiXCR. The top ten hold around a third of the sample, which has about 320,000 distinct CDR3 sequences, 16% seen once. The source material was blood. These receptors all stem from a man younger than 40 with Graves' hyperthyroidism. CDR3s include the opening cysteine and the closing phenylalanine or tryptophan. A D gene is named only where the DNA matches it firmly. Expanded clones are given a class, and other clones once, few, many or no size at all.

CDR3aa: CASSSQGAREQYF
CDR3nt: TGTGCCAGCAGTTCGCAGGGGGCGAGAGAGCAGTACTTC
j_gene: TRBJ2-7
d_gene: TRBD1
v_gene: TRBV6-1
abundance: -

CDR3aa: CAISLGTVGQPQHF
CDR3nt: TGTGCCATCAGTTTAGGGACAGTCGGTCAGCCCCAGCATTTT
j_gene: TRBJ1-5
d_gene: TRBD1
v_gene: TRBV10-3
abundance: many

CDR3aa: CASSLSGSGGYTF
CDR3nt: TGTGCCAGCAGTTTAAGTGGCTCGGGGGGCTACACCTTC
j_gene: TRBJ1-2
d_gene: -
v_gene: TRBV12-3/TRBV12-4
abundance: many

CDR3aa: CASRDSSGRSYEQYF
CDR3nt: TGTGCCAGCAGGGACTCTAGCGGGAGGTCCTACGAGCAGTACTTC
j_gene: TRBJ2-7
d_gene: TRBD2
v_gene: TRBV6-2/TRBV6-3
abundance: many

CDR3aa: CASSYRGQMAFF
CDR3nt: TGTGCCAGCAGTTACAGGGGACAGATGGCTTTCTTT
j_gene: TRBJ1-1
d_gene: TRBD1
v_gene: TRBV6-1
abundance: many

CDR3aa: CASRRGENTEAFF
CDR3nt: TGCGCCAGCCGCAGGGGCGAGAACACTGAAGCTTTCTTT
j_gene: TRBJ1-1
d_gene: -
v_gene: TRBV5-1
abundance: many

CDR3aa: CASKASGRNEQFF
CDR3nt: TGCGCCAGCAAAGCTAGCGGGAGGAATGAGCAGTTCTTC
j_gene: TRBJ2-1
d_gene: TRBD2
v_gene: TRBV10-1
abundance: many

CDR3aa: CASSLGPLRVKGTEAFF
CDR3nt: TGTGCCAGCAGCTTAGGGCCCCTAAGAGTGAAGGGGACTGAAGCTTTCTTT
j_gene: TRBJ1-1
d_gene: -
v_gene: TRBV13
abundance: once

CDR3aa: CASNVRGRGEKLFF
CDR3nt: TGTGCCAGCAACGTACGGGGACGGGGTGAAAAACTGTTTTTT
j_gene: TRBJ1-4
d_gene: -
v_gene: TRBV28
abundance: -

CDR3aa: CASSEYAAQETQYF
CDR3nt: TGCGCCAGCAGTGAGTACGCGGCACAAGAGACCCAGTACTTC
j_gene: TRBJ2-5
d_gene: -
v_gene: TRBV10-2
abundance: many

CDR3aa: CSVTTGGPQFF
CDR3nt: TGCAGCGTCACGACGGGAGGGCCGCAGTTCTTC
j_gene: TRBJ2-1
d_gene: TRBD2
v_gene: TRBV29-1
abundance: -

CDR3aa: CAHYLGSQGTDTQYF
CDR3nt: TGTGCCCATTACCTGGGGAGTCAGGGCACAGATACGCAGTATTTT
j_gene: TRBJ2-3
d_gene: -
v_gene: TRBV7-3
abundance: -

CDR3aa: CSAILFNEQFF
CDR3nt: TGCAGTGCCATTCTCTTCAATGAGCAGTTCTTC
j_gene: TRBJ2-1
d_gene: -
v_gene: TRBV20-1
abundance: many

CDR3aa: CSVEDQGYEQYF
CDR3nt: TGCAGCGTTGAAGATCAGGGTTACGAGCAGTACTTC
j_gene: TRBJ2-7
d_gene: -
v_gene: TRBV29-1
abundance: few

CDR3aa: CASSWGTGELFF
CDR3nt: TGTGCCAGCAGTTGGGGTACCGGGGAGCTGTTTTTT
j_gene: TRBJ2-2
d_gene: -
v_gene: TRBV2
abundance: many